Shown below are 5 T cell receptor beta chains from a single sample sequenced in a study of identical twins. TCRdb analysed the 5' RACE reads with MiXCR anew, one entry per CDR3 protein. The repertoire holds 350,000 to 450,000 distinct CDR3 sequences, with 18% as singletons. Source material: naive T cells sorted from blood. The receptor set was obtained from a man in his fifties in good health.

This clonotype was found many times. The gene calls are TRBV28 and TRBJ2-7, with unresolved D. This CDR3 has 13 residues. Trimming left V 4 bases short and J 2 bases short, with 9 bases between. Germline V CDR1 and CDR2: MDHEN, SYDVKM. CDR3: CASSSTTAYEQYF. CDR3 in DNA: TGTGCCAGCAGTTCAACGACTGCCTACGAGCAGTACTTC.

CDR3 bases: TGTGCCAGCAGTTTACCGGCAAGCTCTGGGGCCAACGTCCTGACTTTC. Its protein product is CASSLPASSGANVLTF. The gene calls are TRBV12-3 or TRBV12-4 and TRBJ2-6, with no clear D. The CDR3 loop spans 16 amino acids. V dropped 2 bases and J dropped 0 bases, with 8 bases sitting between them.

In its sample, this clonotype was seen many times. The chain couples TRBV20-1 to TRBJ1-1; TRBD1 might be the D (6 bases). Trimming took off 6 bases at V and 11 bases at J, with 13 bases between the two ends. The CDR3 is 10 residues long. Germline lookup yields CDR1 DFQATT and CDR2 SNEGSKA (reference sequence). The CDR3 coding sequence is TGCAGTGCGGGGGGGGGCGGGGCTTTCTTT. Amino acid sequence: CSAGGGGAFF.

The gene calls are TRBV5-6 and TRBJ2-3; D remains ambiguous. Trimming pared 3 bases from V and 5 bases from J, leaving 16 bases between. The CDR3 covers 15 residues. Germline CDR1 and CDR2: SGHDT and YYEEEE. In DNA form, the CDR3 reads TGTGCCAGCAGCTCCCTCGGTAGAACCGAAGATACGCAGTATTTT. It translates to CASSSLGRTEDTQYF.

This clonotype showed up just a few times. The V and J genes are TRBV10-3 and TRBJ2-2; a possible D gene is TRBD1 (5 bases). Germline V gives CDR1 ENHRY, CDR2 SYGVKD. The length of the CDR3 is 14 residues. The V and J ends lost 4 bases and 6 bases respectively, with 12 bases between them. CDR3 coding DNA: TGTGCCATCAGTGGCAGGGTCGGAGCCGGGGAGCTGTTTTTT. Translated, it gives CAISGRVGAGELFF.